The text below deals with one T cell receptor beta chain. The record originates from a study of shared clonotypes between healthy human individuals. Germline V gene data show CDR1 as ENHRY and CDR2 as SYGVKD. CDR3 length equals 15 residues. V was pared by 4 bases and J by 0 bases, with 9 bases between. The assay was immunoSEQ multiplex PCR, and TCRdb's table has in-frame clones only and misses some. Counted here are roughly 2.6 million clones, around nine tenths occurring once; the ten biggest clones make up under 0.15%. The receptor was derived from a young man in good health. The sample was naive CD4+ T cells sorted from blood. Subset meaning: CD45RA+ positively selected. The V gene is TRBV10-3, the J gene TRBJ1-4, with unresolved D. CDR3 loop: CAISGTSATNEKLFF. CDR3 nucleotides: TGTGCCATCAGTGGGACCAGTGCAACTAATGAAAAACTGTTTTTT.